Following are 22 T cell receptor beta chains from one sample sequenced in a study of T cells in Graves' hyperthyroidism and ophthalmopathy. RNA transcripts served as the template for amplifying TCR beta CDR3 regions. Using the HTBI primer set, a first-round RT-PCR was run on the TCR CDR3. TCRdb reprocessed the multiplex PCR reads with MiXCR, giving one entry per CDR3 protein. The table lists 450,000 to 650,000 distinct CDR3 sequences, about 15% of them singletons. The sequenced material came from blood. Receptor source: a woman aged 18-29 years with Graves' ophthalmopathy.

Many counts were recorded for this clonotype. CDR3 in DNA: TGTGCCATCAGTGAGTCCTCTGAGACAGGGAACTACGAGCAGTACTTC. Protein: CAISESSETGNYEQYF. The rearrangement joins TRBV10-3 to TRBJ2-7, with 7 positions matching TRBD1. The CDR3 loop spans 16 amino acids. CDR1 is ENHRY, CDR2 SYGVKD, per germline. Trimming took 0 bases from V and 3 from J; bases not matched to a gene: 8.

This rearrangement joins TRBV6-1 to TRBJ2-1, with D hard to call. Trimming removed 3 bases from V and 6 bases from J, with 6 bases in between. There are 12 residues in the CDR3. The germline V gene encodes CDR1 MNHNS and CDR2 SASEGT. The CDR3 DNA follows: TGTGCCAGCAGTGAGGCAGGCAATGAGCAGTTCTTC. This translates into CASSEAGNEQFF.

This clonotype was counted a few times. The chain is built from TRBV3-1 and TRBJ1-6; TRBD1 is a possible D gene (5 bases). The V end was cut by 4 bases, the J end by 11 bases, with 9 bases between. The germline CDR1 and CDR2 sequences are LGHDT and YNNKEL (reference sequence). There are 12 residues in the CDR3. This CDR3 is CASSPRDPPLHF. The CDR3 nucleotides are TGTGCCAGCAGCCCCAGGGACCCACCCCTCCACTTT.

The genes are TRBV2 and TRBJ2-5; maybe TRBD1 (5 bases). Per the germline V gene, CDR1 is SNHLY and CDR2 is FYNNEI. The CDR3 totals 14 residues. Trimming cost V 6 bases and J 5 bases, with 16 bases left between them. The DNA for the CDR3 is TGTGCCAGCAGCCCCGACAGCCCGTACGAGACCCAGTACTTC. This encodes CASSPDSPYETQYF.

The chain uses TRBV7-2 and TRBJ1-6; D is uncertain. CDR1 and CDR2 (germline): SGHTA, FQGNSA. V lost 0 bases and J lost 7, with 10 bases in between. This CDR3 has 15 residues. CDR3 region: CASSLAAKWNSPLHF. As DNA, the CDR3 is TGTGCCAGCAGCTTAGCGGCAAAATGGAATTCACCCCTCCACTTT.

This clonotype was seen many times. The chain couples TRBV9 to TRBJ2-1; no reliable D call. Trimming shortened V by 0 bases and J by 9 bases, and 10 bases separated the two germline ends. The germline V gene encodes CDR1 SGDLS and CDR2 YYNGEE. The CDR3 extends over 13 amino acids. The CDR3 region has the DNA TGTGCCAGCAGCGTAGTTGAAGCCGGTGAGCAGTTCTTC. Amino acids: CASSVVEAGEQFF. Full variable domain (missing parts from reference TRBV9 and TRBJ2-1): DSGVTQTPKHLITATGQRVTLRCSPRSGDLSVYWYQQSLDQGLQFLIQYYNGEERAKGNILERFSAQQFPDLHSELNLSSLELGDSALYFCASSVVEAGEQFFGPGTRLTVL.

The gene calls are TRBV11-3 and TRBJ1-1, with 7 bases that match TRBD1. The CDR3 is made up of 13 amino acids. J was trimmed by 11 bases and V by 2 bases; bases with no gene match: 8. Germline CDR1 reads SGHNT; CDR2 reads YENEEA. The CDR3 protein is CASSLTPTGFAFF. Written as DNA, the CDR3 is TGTGCCAGCAGCTTAACCCCGACAGGGTTCGCTTTCTTT. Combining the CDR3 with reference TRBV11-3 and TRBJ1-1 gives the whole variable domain EAGVVQSPRYKIIEKKQPVAFWCNPISGHNTLYWYLQNLGQGPELLIRYENEEAVDDSQLPKDRFSAERLKGVDSTLKIQPAELGDSAVYLCASSLTPTGFAFFGQGTRLTVV.

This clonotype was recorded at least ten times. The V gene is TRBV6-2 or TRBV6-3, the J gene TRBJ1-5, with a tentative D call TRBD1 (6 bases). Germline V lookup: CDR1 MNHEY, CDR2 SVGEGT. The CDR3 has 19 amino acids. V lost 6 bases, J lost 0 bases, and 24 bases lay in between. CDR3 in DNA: TGTGCCAGCAGCTCGGACATTTGGCAGGGGCCATATAGCAATCAGCCCCAGCATTTT. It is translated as CASSSDIWQGPYSNQPQHF.

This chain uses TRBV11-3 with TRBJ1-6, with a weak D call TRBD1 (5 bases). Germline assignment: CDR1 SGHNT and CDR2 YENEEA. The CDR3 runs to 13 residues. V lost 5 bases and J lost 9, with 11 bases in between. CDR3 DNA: TGTGCCAGCAGCCAAAATGGGGGTTCACCCCTCCACTTT. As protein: CASSQNGGSPLHF.

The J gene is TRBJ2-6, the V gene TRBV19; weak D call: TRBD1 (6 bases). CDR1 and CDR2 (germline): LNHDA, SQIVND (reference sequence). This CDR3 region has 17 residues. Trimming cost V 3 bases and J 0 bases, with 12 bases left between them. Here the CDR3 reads CASSISQGHSGANVLTF. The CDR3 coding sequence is TGTGCCAGTAGTATTAGTCAGGGACACTCTGGGGCCAACGTCCTGACTTTC.

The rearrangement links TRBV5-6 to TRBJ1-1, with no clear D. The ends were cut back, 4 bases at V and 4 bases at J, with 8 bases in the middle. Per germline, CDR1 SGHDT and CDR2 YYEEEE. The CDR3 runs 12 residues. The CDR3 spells CASSTGITEAFF. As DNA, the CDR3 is TGTGCCAGCAGCACCGGCATCACTGAAGCTTTCTTT.

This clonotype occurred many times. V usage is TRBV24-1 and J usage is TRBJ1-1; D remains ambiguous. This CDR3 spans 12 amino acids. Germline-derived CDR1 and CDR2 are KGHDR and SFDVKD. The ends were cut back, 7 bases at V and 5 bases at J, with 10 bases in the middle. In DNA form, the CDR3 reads TGTGCCACCAGCTCCCCTATAACTGAAGCTTTCTTT. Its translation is CATSSPITEAFF.

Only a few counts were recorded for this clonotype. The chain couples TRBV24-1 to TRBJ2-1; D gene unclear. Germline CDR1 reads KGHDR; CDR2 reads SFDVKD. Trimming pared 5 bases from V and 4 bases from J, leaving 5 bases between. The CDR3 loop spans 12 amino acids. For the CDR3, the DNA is TGTGCCACCAGTGCAGGATACAATGAGCAGTTCTTC. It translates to CATSAGYNEQFF.

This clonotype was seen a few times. The CDR3 reads CASGLVPLGLAGDYNEQFF. The CDR3 DNA reads TGTGCTAGTGGTTTGGTCCCGCTAGGACTAGCGGGAGACTACAATGAGCAGTTCTTC. The V call is TRBV12-5, the J call TRBJ2-1, with TRBD2 matching 13 bases. This CDR3 is 19 amino acids long. Germline V lookup: CDR1 LGHNT, CDR2 FRNRAP. The V and J ends lost 0 bases and 3 bases, in that order; junction bases with no gene match: 8.

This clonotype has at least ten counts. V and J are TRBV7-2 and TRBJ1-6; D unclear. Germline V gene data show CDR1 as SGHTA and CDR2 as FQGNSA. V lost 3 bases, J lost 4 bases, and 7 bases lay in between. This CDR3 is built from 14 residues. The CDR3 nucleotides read TGTGCCAGCAGCTTCGACGGTTATAATTCACCCCTCCACTTT. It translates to CASSFDGYNSPLHF.

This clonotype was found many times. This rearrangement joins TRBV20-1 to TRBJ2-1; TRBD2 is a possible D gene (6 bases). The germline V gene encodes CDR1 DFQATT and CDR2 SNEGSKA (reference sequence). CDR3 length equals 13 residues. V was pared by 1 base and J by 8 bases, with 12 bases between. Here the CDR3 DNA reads TGCAGTGCTAGAGGACTAGTAAGCGATGAGCAGTTCTTC. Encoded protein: CSARGLVSDEQFF.

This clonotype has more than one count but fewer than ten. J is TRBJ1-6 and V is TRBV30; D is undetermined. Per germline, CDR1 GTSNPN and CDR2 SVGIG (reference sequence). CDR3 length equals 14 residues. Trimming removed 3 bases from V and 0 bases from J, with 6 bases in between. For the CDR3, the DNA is TGTGCCTGGAGCCGGAGCTCCTATAATTCACCCCTCCACTTT. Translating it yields CAWSRSSYNSPLHF.

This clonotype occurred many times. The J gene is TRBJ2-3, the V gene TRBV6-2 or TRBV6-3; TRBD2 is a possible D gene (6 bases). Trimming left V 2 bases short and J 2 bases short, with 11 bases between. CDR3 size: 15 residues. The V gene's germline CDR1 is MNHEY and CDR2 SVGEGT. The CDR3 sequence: CASSYGLATTDTQYF. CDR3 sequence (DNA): TGTGCCAGCAGTTACGGCCTAGCGACCACAGATACGCAGTATTTT.

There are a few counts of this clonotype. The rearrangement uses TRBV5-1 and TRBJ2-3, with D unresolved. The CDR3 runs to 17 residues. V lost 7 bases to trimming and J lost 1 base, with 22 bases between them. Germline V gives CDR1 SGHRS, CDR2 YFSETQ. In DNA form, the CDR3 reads TGCGCCAGCTCCCGAATGGCAGGTGGTATGGGCACAGATACGCAGTATTTT. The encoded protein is CASSRMAGGMGTDTQYF.

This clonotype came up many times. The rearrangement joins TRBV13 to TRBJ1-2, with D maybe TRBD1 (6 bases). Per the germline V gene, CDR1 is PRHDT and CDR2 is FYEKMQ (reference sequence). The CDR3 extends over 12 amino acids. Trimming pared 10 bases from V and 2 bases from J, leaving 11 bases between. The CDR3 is CAILGQNYGYTF. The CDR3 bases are TGTGCCATCCTAGGACAGAACTATGGCTACACCTTC. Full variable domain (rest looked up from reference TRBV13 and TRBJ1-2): AAGVIQSPRHLIKEKRETATLKCYPIPRHDTVYWYQQGPGQDPQFLISFYEKMQSDKGSIPDRFSAQQFSDYHSELNMSSLELGDSALYFCAILGQNYGYTFGSGTRLTVV.

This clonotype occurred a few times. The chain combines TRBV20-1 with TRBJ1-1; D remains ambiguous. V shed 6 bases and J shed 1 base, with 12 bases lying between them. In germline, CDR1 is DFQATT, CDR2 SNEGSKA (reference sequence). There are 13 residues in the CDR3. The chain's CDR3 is CSADREENTEAFF. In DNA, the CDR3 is TGCAGTGCCGATCGGGAGGAGAACACTGAAGCTTTCTTT.

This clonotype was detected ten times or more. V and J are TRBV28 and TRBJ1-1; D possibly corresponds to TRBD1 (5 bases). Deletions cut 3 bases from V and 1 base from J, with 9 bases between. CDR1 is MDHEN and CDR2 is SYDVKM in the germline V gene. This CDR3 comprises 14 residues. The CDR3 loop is CASSFFGANTEAFF. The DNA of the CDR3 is TGTGCCAGCAGTTTTTTTGGGGCGAACACTGAAGCTTTCTTT. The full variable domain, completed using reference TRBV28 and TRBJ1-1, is DVKVTQSSRYLVKRTGEKVFLECVQDMDHENMFWYRQDPGLGLRLIYFSYDVKMKEKGDIPEGYSVSREKKERFSLILESASTNQTSMYLCASSFFGANTEAFFGQGTRLTVV.